The sequence of this TCR beta chain was determined in a study of cytomegalovirus exposure and HLA in healthy donors. The method was immunoSEQ multiplex PCR; TCRdb's version includes in-frame clones alone and lacks a portion of them. Of 110,000 or so clones in the sample, around 85% were seen once. The CDR3 is 16 amino acids. Trimming shortened V by 5 bases and J by 3 bases, and 19 bases separated the two germline ends. Germline assignment: CDR1 PRHDT and CDR2 FYEKMQ (reference sequence). V gene TRBV13 combines with J gene TRBJ2-5; D is undetermined. The sequence came from a man younger than 35 in good health and CMV-seropositive. Sequencing was done on a sample of PBMCs. The CDR3 loop reads CASSPTPWAGKETQYF. The DNA of the CDR3 is TGTGCCAGCAGCCCCACCCCGTGGGCAGGAAAAGAGACCCAGTACTTC.